This is a list of T cell receptor beta chains from one sample in a study of cytomegalovirus exposure and HLA in healthy donors. The data were produced by immunoSEQ multiplex PCR, yet TCRdb's version contains in-frame clones alone and is incomplete. The data hold more than 100,000 clones, with around 80% observed a single time. The sample comprised PBMCs. Receptors were obtained from a woman between 18 and 29 years old in good health and CMV-seronegative. Each CDR3 is given with its conserved first and last residue. The D gene is left open where the match is weak.

D	length	V	J	CDR3	DNA
TRBD2	17	TRBV6-1	TRBJ2-5	CASSVRPGGRIRETQYF	TGTGCCAGCAGTGTAAGACCGGGAGGCCGAATCCGCGAGACCCAGTACTTC
NA	13	TRBV10-3	TRBJ2-1	CASEAGSTAEQFF	TGTGCCAGCGAAGCCGGGAGCACGGCTGAGCAGTTCTTC
TRBD1	13	TRBV5-1	TRBJ1-1	CASSQGARTEAFF	TGCGCCAGCAGCCAGGGGGCACGGACTGAAGCTTTCTTT
NA	16	TRBV15	TRBJ2-7	CATSRVRDWASYEQYF	TGTGCCACCAGCAGAGTCCGGGACTGGGCCTCCTACGAGCAGTACTTC
TRBD2	15	TRBV6-5	TRBJ2-1	CASSLTGTSYNEQFF	TGTGCCAGCAGTCTCACCGGGACTAGTTACAATGAGCAGTTCTTC
NA	13	TRBV7-9	TRBJ1-1	CASSLDGITEAFF	TGTGCCAGCAGCTTAGACGGTATCACTGAAGCTTTCTTT
NA	13	TRBV5-6	TRBJ1-1	CASSWSVSAVAFF	TGTGCCAGCAGCTGGAGTGTCTCCGCAGTAGCTTTCTTT
NA	12	TRBV5-1	TRBJ2-3	CASSPDTDTQYF	TGCGCCAGCAGCCCAGACACAGATACGCAGTATTTT
NA	12	TRBV18	TRBJ2-1	CASSGGYNEQFF	TGTGCCAGCTCAGGCGGCTACAATGAGCAGTTCTTC
TRBD2	14	TRBV11-2	TRBJ2-7	CASSLGLAVLEQYF	TGTGCCAGCAGCTTAGGACTAGCTGTGCTCGAGCAGTACTTC
NA	14	TRBV7-8	TRBJ1-5	CASRPLRVKQPQHF	TGTGCCAGCAGACCACTGAGGGTCAAGCAGCCCCAGCATTTT